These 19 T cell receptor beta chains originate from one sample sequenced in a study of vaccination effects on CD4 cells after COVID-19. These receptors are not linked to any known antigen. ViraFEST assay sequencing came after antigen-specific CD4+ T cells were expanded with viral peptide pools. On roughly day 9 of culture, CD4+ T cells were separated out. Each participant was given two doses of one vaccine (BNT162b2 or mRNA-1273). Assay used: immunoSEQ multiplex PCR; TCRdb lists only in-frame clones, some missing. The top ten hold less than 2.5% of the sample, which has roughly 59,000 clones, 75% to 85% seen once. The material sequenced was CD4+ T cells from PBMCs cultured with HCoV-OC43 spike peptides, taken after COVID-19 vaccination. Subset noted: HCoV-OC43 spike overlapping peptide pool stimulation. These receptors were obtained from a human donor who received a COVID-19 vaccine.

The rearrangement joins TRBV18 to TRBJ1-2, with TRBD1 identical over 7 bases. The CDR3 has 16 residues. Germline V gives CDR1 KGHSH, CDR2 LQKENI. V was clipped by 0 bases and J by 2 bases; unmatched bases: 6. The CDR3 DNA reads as TGTGCCAGCTCACCACCGGGGGACAGAAAAAACTATGGCTACACCTTC. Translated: CASSPPGDRKNYGYTF.

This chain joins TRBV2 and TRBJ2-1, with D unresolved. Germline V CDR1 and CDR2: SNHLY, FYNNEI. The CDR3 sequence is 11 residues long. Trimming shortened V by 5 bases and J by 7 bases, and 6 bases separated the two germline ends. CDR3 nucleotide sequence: TGTGCCAGCAGTCGTGGGAATGAGCAGTTCTTC. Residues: CASSRGNEQFF.

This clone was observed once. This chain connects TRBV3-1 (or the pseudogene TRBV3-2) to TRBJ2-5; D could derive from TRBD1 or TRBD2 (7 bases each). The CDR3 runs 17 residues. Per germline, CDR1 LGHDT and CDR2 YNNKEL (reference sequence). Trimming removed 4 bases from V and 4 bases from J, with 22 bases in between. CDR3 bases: TGTGCCAGCAGCCTCCACAGGGGTACCGGGGAGGGAGAGACCCAGTACTTC. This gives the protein CASSLHRGTGEGETQYF.

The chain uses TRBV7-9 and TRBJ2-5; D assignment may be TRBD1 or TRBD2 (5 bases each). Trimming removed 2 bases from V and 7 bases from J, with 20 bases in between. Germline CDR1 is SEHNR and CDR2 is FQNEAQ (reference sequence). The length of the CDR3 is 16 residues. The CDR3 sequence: CASSLRRDLGMGTQYF. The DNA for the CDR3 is TGTGCCAGCAGCTTACGCCGGGACCTCGGGATGGGGACCCAGTACTTC.

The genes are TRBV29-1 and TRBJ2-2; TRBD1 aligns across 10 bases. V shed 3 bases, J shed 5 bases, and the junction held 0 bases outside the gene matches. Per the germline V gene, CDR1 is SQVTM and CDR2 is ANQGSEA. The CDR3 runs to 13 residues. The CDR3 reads CSVEGQGTGELFF. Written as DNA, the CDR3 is TGCAGCGTTGAGGGACAGGGGACCGGGGAGCTGTTTTTT.

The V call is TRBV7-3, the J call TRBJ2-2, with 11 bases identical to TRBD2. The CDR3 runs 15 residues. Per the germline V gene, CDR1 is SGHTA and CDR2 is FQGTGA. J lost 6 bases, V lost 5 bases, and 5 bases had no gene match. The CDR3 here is CASSRIAGGPGELFF. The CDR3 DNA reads TGTGCCAGCAGCCGCATAGCGGGGGGGCCCGGGGAGCTGTTTTTT.

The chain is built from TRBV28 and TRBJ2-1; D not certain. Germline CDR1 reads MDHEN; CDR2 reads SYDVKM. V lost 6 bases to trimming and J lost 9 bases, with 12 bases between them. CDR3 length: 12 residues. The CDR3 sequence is CASSPDSGEQFF. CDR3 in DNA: TGTGCCAGCAGCCCAGACTCGGGTGAGCAGTTCTTC.

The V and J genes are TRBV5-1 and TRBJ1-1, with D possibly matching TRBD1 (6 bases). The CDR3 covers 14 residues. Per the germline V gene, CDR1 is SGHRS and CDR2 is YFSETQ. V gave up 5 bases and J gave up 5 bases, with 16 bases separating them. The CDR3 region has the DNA TGCGCCAGCAGTGGTACAGGGAGTAGAACTGAAGCTTTCTTT. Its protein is CASSGTGSRTEAFF.

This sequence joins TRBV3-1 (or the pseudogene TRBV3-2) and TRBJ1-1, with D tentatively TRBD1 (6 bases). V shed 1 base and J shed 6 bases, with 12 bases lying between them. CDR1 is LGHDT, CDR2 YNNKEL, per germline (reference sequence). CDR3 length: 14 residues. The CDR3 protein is CASSQGGQVAEAFF. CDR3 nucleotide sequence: TGTGCCAGCAGCCAAGGGGGGCAGGTGGCTGAAGCTTTCTTT.

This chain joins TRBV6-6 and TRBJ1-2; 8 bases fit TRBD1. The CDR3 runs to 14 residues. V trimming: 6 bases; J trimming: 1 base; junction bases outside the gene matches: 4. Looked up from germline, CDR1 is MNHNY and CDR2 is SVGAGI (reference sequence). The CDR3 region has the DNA TGTGCCAGCAGGGACGGACAGGGTAACTATGGCTACACCTTC. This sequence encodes CASRDGQGNYGYTF.

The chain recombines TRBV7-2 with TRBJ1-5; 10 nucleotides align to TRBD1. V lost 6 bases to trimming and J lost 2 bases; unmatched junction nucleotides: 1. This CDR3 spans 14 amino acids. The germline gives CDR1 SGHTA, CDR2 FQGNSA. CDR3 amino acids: CASRGTGGNQPQHF. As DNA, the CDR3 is TGTGCCAGCAGGGGGACAGGGGGCAATCAGCCCCAGCATTTT.

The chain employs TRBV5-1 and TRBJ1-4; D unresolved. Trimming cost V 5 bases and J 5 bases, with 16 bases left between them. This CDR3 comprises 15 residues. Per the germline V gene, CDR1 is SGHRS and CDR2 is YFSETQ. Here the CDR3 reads CASRDPRALNEKLFF. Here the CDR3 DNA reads TGCGCCAGCAGGGACCCCCGGGCCCTCAATGAAAAACTGTTTTTT.

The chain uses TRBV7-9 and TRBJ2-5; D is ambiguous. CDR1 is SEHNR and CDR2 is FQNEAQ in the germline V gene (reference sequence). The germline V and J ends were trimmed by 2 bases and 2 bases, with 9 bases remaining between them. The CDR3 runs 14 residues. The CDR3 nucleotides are TGTGCCAGCAGCTTATGGGAAATACAAGAGACCCAGTACTTC. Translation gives CASSLWEIQETQYF.

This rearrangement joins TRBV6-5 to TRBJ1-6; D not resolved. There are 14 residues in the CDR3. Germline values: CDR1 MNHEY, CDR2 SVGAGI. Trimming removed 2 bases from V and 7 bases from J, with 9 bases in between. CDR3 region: CASSYVRENSPLHF. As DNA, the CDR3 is TGTGCCAGCAGTTACGTGAGGGAAAATTCACCCCTCCACTTT.

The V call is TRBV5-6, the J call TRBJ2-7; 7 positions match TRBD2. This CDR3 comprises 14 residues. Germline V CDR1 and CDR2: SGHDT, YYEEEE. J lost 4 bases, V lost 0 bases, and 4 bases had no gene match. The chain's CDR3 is CASSLVNGGYEQYV. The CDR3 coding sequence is TGTGCCAGCAGCTTGGTAAACGGGGGGTACGAGCAGTACGTC.

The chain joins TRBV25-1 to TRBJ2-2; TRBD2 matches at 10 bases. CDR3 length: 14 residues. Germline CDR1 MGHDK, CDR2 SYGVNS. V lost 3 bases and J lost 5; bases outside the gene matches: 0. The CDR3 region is CASSDSGGTGELFF. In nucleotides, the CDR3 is TGTGCCAGCAGTGATAGCGGGGGGACCGGGGAGCTGTTTTTT. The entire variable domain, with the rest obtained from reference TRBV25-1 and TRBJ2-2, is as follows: EADIYQTPRYLVIGTGKKITLECSQTMGHDKMYWYQQDPGMELHLIHYSYGVNSTEKGDLSSESTVSRIRTEHFPLTLESARPSHTSQYLCASSDSGGTGELFFGEGSRLTVL.

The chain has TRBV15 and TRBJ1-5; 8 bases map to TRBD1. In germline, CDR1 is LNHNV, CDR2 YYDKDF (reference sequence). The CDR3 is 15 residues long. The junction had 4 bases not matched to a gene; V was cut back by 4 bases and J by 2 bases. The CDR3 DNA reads TGTGCCACCAGCACCGACAGGGGAGGCAATCAGCCCCAGCATTTT. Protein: CATSTDRGGNQPQHF.

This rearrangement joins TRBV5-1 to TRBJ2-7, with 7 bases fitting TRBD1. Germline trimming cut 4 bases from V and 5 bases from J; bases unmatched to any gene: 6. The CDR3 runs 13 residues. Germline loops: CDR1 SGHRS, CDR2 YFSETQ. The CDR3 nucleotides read TGCGCCAGCAGCGAACAGGGGATGGACGAGCAGTACGTC. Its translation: CASSEQGMDEQYV.

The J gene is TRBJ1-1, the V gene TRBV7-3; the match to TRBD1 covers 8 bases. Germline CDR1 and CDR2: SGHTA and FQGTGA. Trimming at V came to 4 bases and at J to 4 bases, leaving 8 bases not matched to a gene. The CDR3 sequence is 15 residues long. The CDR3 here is CASSSGQGVSTEAFF. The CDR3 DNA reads TGTGCCAGCAGCTCCGGACAGGGCGTAAGCACTGAAGCTTTCTTT. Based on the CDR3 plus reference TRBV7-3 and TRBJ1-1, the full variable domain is GAGVSQTPSNKVTEKGKYVELRCDPISGHTALYWYRQSLGQGPEFLIYFQGTGAADDSGLPNDRFFAVRPEGSVSTLKIQRTERGDSAVYLCASSSGQGVSTEAFFGQGTRLTVV.